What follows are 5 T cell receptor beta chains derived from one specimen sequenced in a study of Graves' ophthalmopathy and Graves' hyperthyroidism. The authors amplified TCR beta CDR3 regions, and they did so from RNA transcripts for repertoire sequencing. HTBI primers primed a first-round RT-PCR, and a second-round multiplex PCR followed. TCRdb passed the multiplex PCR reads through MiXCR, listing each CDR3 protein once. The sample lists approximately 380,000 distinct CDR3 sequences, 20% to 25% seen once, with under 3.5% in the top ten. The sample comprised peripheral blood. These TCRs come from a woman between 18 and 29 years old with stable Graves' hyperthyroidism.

CDR3 nucleotide sequence: TGTGCCAGCAGTGAAAGACAGCATGCATACATGAACACTGAAGCTTTCTTT. This encodes CASSERQHAYMNTEAFF. The chain has TRBV6-1 and TRBJ1-1; D perhaps matches TRBD1 (5 bases). CDR3 length: 17 residues. V lost 2 bases, J lost 0 bases, and 16 bases lay in between. Germline V gives CDR1 MNHNS, CDR2 SASEGT.

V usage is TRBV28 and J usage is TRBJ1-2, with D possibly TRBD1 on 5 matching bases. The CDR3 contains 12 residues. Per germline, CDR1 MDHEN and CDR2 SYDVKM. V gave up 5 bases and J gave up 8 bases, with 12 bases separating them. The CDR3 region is CASSTRTYGYTF. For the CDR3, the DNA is TGTGCCAGCAGTACCCGGACATACGGCTACACCTTC.

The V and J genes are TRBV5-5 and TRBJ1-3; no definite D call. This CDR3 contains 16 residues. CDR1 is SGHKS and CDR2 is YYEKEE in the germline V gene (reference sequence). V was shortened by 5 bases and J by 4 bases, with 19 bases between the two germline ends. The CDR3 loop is CASRATGGGSGNTIYF. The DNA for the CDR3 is TGTGCCAGCAGGGCTACGGGAGGAGGCTCGGGAAACACCATATATTTT.

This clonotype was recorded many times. CDR3 nucleotides: TGCAGCGTTGTTTATACTAGCGGGAGGCTGAAAAACATTCAGTACTTC. This translates into CSVVYTSGRLKNIQYF. The chain joins TRBV29-1 to TRBJ2-4; 12 positions match TRBD2. V was clipped by 4 bases and J by 4 bases; unmatched bases: 8. The germline CDR1 and CDR2 sequences are SQVTM and ANQGSEA. The CDR3 loop spans 16 amino acids. Combining the CDR3 with reference TRBV29-1 and TRBJ2-4 gives the whole variable domain SAVISQKPSRDICQRGTSLTIQCQVDSQVTMMFWYRQQPGQSLTLIATANQGSEATYESGFVIDKFPISRPNLTFSTLTVSNMSPEDSSIYLCSVVYTSGRLKNIQYFGAGTRLSVL.

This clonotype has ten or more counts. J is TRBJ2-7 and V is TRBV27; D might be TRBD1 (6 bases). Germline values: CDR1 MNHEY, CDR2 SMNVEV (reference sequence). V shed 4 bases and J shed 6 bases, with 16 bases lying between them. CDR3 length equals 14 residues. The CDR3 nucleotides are TGTGCCAGCAGTTCCACTATAACAGGGTCCGAGCAGTACTTC. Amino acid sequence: CASSSTITGSEQYF.